This T cell receptor beta chain was observed in a study of graft-versus-host responses after intestinal transplantation. Remarks on this clone: Its cognate antigen is unknown.

TCRdb's table, derived via immunoSEQ multiplex PCR, lists solely in-frame clones and lacks some. This sample has tens of thousands of clones; around 94% occur once, and the top ten carry approximately 0.22%. The CDR3 consists of 12 residues. CDR1 and CDR2 (germline): KGHSH, LQKENI. Trimming removed 5 bases from V and 8 bases from J, with 9 bases in between. This TCR was recovered from a human donor who was the organ donor for an intestinal transplant. This specimen was unstimulated CD4+ T cells sorted from spleen or lymph node cells, taken before transplant. The chain couples TRBV18 to TRBJ2-2; no clear D. As DNA, the CDR3 is TGTGCCAGCTCATTTCCCCTAGGGGAGCTGTTTTTT. The encoded protein is CASSFPLGELFF.